The rows below give T cell receptor beta chains drawn from one sample of a study of response to subunit inactivated influenza vaccine. TCRdb recomputed calls from the RT-PCR reads with MiXCR, one row per CDR3 protein. The sample holds about 780,000 distinct CDR3 sequences, approximately 17% seen once. Sequenced material: PBMCs from blood, taken around 5 days after vaccination. These receptors came from a man in his fifties or sixties who received an inactivated influenza vaccine. Both conserved end residues are part of each CDR3. A D gene is named only where the DNA matches it firmly. Clone size, where shown, is once, few, many, or a class for clones that have expanded.

cdr3_length: 15
clone_size: few
d_call: TRBD1
v_call: TRBV4-2
j_call: TRBJ1-2
cdr3_nt: TGTGCCAGCAGCCAGCCGGGACAGGCCAACTATGGCTACACCTTC
cdr3_aa: CASSQPGQANYGYTF

cdr3_length: 17
clone_size: many
d_call: TRBD2
v_call: TRBV28
j_call: TRBJ2-3
cdr3_nt: TGTGCCAGCAGTTCCCTTGAGGTTAGCGGGAGCACAGATACGCAGTATTTT
cdr3_aa: CASSSLEVSGSTDTQYF

cdr3_length: 11
clone_size: many
d_call: .
v_call: TRBV12-3/TRBV12-4
j_call: TRBJ2-7
cdr3_nt: TGTGCCAGCAGTATAGGACCAGAGCAGTACTTC
cdr3_aa: CASSIGPEQYF

cdr3_length: 14
clone_size: .
d_call: .
v_call: TRBV7-9
j_call: TRBJ2-1
cdr3_nt: TGTGCCAGCAGCTTCTTTGACGGGAGCGATGAGCAGTTCTTC
cdr3_aa: CASSFFDGSDEQFF

cdr3_length: 15
clone_size: .
d_call: TRBD1
v_call: TRBV12-3/TRBV12-4
j_call: TRBJ2-5
cdr3_nt: TGTGCCAGCCGACCGACAGGGATCTACCAAGAGACCCAGTACTTC
cdr3_aa: CASRPTGIYQETQYF

cdr3_length: 16
clone_size: .
d_call: .
v_call: TRBV20-1
j_call: TRBJ2-1
cdr3_nt: TGCAGTGCTAGAGATGGTGGGTGGGGGTCCCACAATGAGCAGTTCTTC
cdr3_aa: CSARDGGWGSHNEQFF

cdr3_length: 15
clone_size: .
d_call: .
v_call: TRBV9
j_call: TRBJ2-1
cdr3_nt: TGTGCCAGCAGCGGTATGTCGGGGGCGGGGAATGAGCAGTTCTTC
cdr3_aa: CASSGMSGAGNEQFF

cdr3_length: 14
clone_size: few
d_call: .
v_call: TRBV10-3
j_call: TRBJ2-7
cdr3_nt: TGTGCCATCAGTGACTTACAGGGAGCTGGCGAGCAGTACTTC
cdr3_aa: CAISDLQGAGEQYF

cdr3_length: 13
clone_size: many
d_call: .
v_call: TRBV7-8
j_call: TRBJ1-2
cdr3_nt: TGTGCCAGCAGCGGGGGGCCAAACTATGGCTACACCTTC
cdr3_aa: CASSGGPNYGYTF

cdr3_length: 14
clone_size: few
d_call: .
v_call: TRBV12-3/TRBV12-4
j_call: TRBJ1-1
cdr3_nt: TGTGCCAGCAGTTCCCAGGGGTGGGAAACTGAAGCTTTCTTT
cdr3_aa: CASSSQGWETEAFF

cdr3_length: 14
clone_size: .
d_call: TRBD1
v_call: TRBV6-1
j_call: TRBJ2-7
cdr3_nt: TGTGCCAGCAGTACCTGGGACAGGAGGTACGAGCAGTACTTC
cdr3_aa: CASSTWDRRYEQYF

cdr3_length: 16
clone_size: many
d_call: .
v_call: TRBV6-5
j_call: TRBJ2-7
cdr3_nt: TGTGCCAGCAGTTACTCGAGAGACAGGCGGCGGAACGAGCAGTACTTC
cdr3_aa: CASSYSRDRRRNEQYF

cdr3_length: 17
clone_size: few
d_call: .
v_call: TRBV7-8
j_call: TRBJ2-1
cdr3_nt: TGTGCCAGCAGCCCCGGTCGAGTTTTGCCCCCGTACAATGAGCAGTTCTTC
cdr3_aa: CASSPGRVLPPYNEQFF

cdr3_length: 14
clone_size: .
d_call: .
v_call: TRBV6-1
j_call: TRBJ2-7
cdr3_nt: TGTGCCAGCAGCCCCTTAGGGACAACCTACGAGCAGTACTTC
cdr3_aa: CASSPLGTTYEQYF

cdr3_length: 13
clone_size: .
d_call: TRBD2
v_call: TRBV7-8
j_call: TRBJ2-1
cdr3_nt: TGTGCCAGCAGCCAAAGACTAGCGGGACAGCAGTTCTTC
cdr3_aa: CASSQRLAGQQFF

cdr3_length: 13
clone_size: many
d_call: TRBD1
v_call: TRBV12-3/TRBV12-4
j_call: TRBJ2-5
cdr3_nt: TGTGCCAGCAGTCGGGGACAGTTCGAGACCCAGTACTTC
cdr3_aa: CASSRGQFETQYF

cdr3_length: 17
clone_size: few
d_call: TRBD1
v_call: TRBV7-8
j_call: TRBJ2-7
cdr3_nt: TGTGCCAGCAGCCCCGGGGGGACAGGGTTGGACCCCTACGAGCAGTACTTC
cdr3_aa: CASSPGGTGLDPYEQYF

cdr3_length: 20
clone_size: few
d_call: TRBD2
v_call: TRBV28
j_call: TRBJ2-3
cdr3_nt: TGTGCCAGCAGTTCAGAGACCGGGACTAGCGGGAGAAGGCGCACAGATACGCAGTATTTT
cdr3_aa: CASSSETGTSGRRRTDTQYF

cdr3_length: 17
clone_size: few
d_call: .
v_call: TRBV5-1
j_call: TRBJ2-2
cdr3_nt: TGCGCCAGCAGCTCGGATCTTAGGACGGGCTACACCGGGGAGCTGTTTTTT
cdr3_aa: CASSSDLRTGYTGELFF

cdr3_length: 14
clone_size: .
d_call: TRBD2
v_call: TRBV20-1
j_call: TRBJ2-7
cdr3_nt: TGCAGTGCCCGAGGACTAGCGGGTGCCAGCGAGCAGTACTTC
cdr3_aa: CSARGLAGASEQYF

cdr3_length: 15
clone_size: .
d_call: TRBD2
v_call: TRBV6-2/TRBV6-3
j_call: TRBJ2-7
cdr3_nt: TGTGCCAGCAGAGGGACTAGCGGGATAATATACGAGCAGTACTTC
cdr3_aa: CASRGTSGIIYEQYF

cdr3_length: 15
clone_size: .
d_call: TRBD1
v_call: TRBV6-2/TRBV6-3
j_call: TRBJ2-5
cdr3_nt: TGTGCCAGCAGTTACCCCGGGACAGCAAAAGAGACCCAGTACTTC
cdr3_aa: CASSYPGTAKETQYF

cdr3_length: 14
clone_size: few
d_call: .
v_call: TRBV7-2
j_call: TRBJ1-6
cdr3_nt: TGTGCCAGCAGCTTAGTCCGGGGTAATTCACCCCTCCACTTT
cdr3_aa: CASSLVRGNSPLHF

cdr3_length: 15
clone_size: few
d_call: .
v_call: TRBV12-3/TRBV12-4
j_call: TRBJ2-1
cdr3_nt: TGTGCCAGCAGTTTAGAATGGGGGGCGTACAATGAGCAGTTCTTC
cdr3_aa: CASSLEWGAYNEQFF

cdr3_length: 14
clone_size: few
d_call: TRBD2
v_call: TRBV7-9
j_call: TRBJ2-3
cdr3_nt: TGTGCCAGCAACACTGGCGGGAGTACAGATACGCAGTATTTT
cdr3_aa: CASNTGGSTDTQYF

cdr3_length: 14
clone_size: few
d_call: TRBD1
v_call: TRBV20-1
j_call: TRBJ2-1
cdr3_nt: TGCAGTGCAAACCGGGACAGTGCCTACAATGAGCAGTTCTTC
cdr3_aa: CSANRDSAYNEQFF

cdr3_length: 13
clone_size: few
d_call: .
v_call: TRBV7-2
j_call: TRBJ2-3
cdr3_nt: TGTGCCAGCTTAATAGGCCCCACAGATACGCAGTATTTT
cdr3_aa: CASLIGPTDTQYF

cdr3_length: 18
clone_size: .
d_call: TRBD1
v_call: TRBV15
j_call: TRBJ1-6
cdr3_nt: TGTGCCACCAGCACAGGGATAAACAGGGGATTGGGAAGTTCACCCCTCCACTTT
cdr3_aa: CATSTGINRGLGSSPLHF

cdr3_length: 16
clone_size: once
d_call: TRBD1
v_call: TRBV5-4
j_call: TRBJ1-5
cdr3_nt: TGCGCCAGCAGCCAACTAGGGACAGGGGGAAGGCAGCCCCAGCATTTT
cdr3_aa: CASSQLGTGGRQPQHF

cdr3_length: 13
clone_size: .
d_call: TRBD1
v_call: TRBV20-1
j_call: TRBJ1-2
cdr3_nt: TGCAGTGCCATGGGACAGGGAGACTATGGCTACACCTTC
cdr3_aa: CSAMGQGDYGYTF

cdr3_length: 15
clone_size: .
d_call: .
v_call: TRBV11-2
j_call: TRBJ2-2
cdr3_nt: TGTGCCAGCAGTTTTAGACAGCCGAACACCGGGGAGCTGTTTTTT
cdr3_aa: CASSFRQPNTGELFF

cdr3_length: 16
clone_size: .
d_call: TRBD2
v_call: TRBV18
j_call: TRBJ2-7
cdr3_nt: TGTGCCAGCTCACCATTTCCGGGAGGGCCCCGGAACGAGCAGTACTTC
cdr3_aa: CASSPFPGGPRNEQYF

cdr3_length: 14
clone_size: .
d_call: TRBD1
v_call: TRBV4-1
j_call: TRBJ1-6
cdr3_nt: TGCGCCAGCAGCCAATGGGACAGGGTGGCACCCCTCCACTTT
cdr3_aa: CASSQWDRVAPLHF

cdr3_length: 13
clone_size: few
d_call: .
v_call: TRBV12-3/TRBV12-4
j_call: TRBJ1-4
cdr3_nt: TGTGCCAGCAGTTTTTGGGGAAGTGAAAAACTGTTTTTT
cdr3_aa: CASSFWGSEKLFF

cdr3_length: 12
clone_size: few
d_call: .
v_call: TRBV28
j_call: TRBJ2-7
cdr3_nt: TGTGCCAGCAGCACCCCCCGATACGAGCAGTACTTC
cdr3_aa: CASSTPRYEQYF

cdr3_length: 14
clone_size: few
d_call: .
v_call: TRBV7-6
j_call: TRBJ2-1
cdr3_nt: TGTGCCAGCAGCTTAGGGTTAGGGCCAAATGAGCAGCTCTTC
cdr3_aa: CASSLGLGPNEQLF

cdr3_length: 17
clone_size: .
d_call: TRBD2
v_call: TRBV3-1
j_call: TRBJ2-1
cdr3_nt: TGTGCCAGCAGCCCTATACTTAAGCGGGGGCGCAGAAGTGAGCAGTTCTTC
cdr3_aa: CASSPILKRGRRSEQFF

cdr3_length: 14
clone_size: .
d_call: .
v_call: TRBV6-2/TRBV6-3
j_call: TRBJ2-7
cdr3_nt: TGTGCCAGCAGCTACACGACAGGCCCCTACGAGCAGTACTTC
cdr3_aa: CASSYTTGPYEQYF

cdr3_length: 12
clone_size: few
d_call: .
v_call: TRBV29-1
j_call: TRBJ1-3
cdr3_nt: TGCAGCGTTACAGGCTCTGGAAACACCATATATTTT
cdr3_aa: CSVTGSGNTIYF

cdr3_length: 14
clone_size: .
d_call: TRBD1
v_call: TRBV5-5
j_call: TRBJ2-1
cdr3_nt: TGTGCCAGCAGCTTGTGGACAGGGCGCGATGAGCAGTTCTTC
cdr3_aa: CASSLWTGRDEQFF

cdr3_length: 16
clone_size: .
d_call: TRBD1
v_call: TRBV5-1
j_call: TRBJ1-1
cdr3_nt: TGCGCCAGCAGCTCTAAACAGGGGGCGAGGGACGCTGAAGCTTTCTTT
cdr3_aa: CASSSKQGARDAEAFF

cdr3_length: 14
clone_size: .
d_call: .
v_call: TRBV7-9
j_call: TRBJ1-1
cdr3_nt: TGTGCCAGCAGCTTAGGCAACGGGAACACTGAAGCTTTCTTT
cdr3_aa: CASSLGNGNTEAFF

cdr3_length: 13
clone_size: .
d_call: .
v_call: TRBV29-1
j_call: TRBJ2-3
cdr3_nt: TGCAGCGTGGGTAGTACCCGCACAGATACGCAGTATTTT
cdr3_aa: CSVGSTRTDTQYF

cdr3_length: 13
clone_size: .
d_call: .
v_call: TRBV12-3/TRBV12-4
j_call: TRBJ2-7
cdr3_nt: TGTGCCAGCAGGGGGCGGGCCTCCTACGAGCAGTACTTC
cdr3_aa: CASRGRASYEQYF

cdr3_length: 14
clone_size: many
d_call: .
v_call: TRBV29-1
j_call: TRBJ2-1
cdr3_nt: TGCAGCGTTTCACTGCTTGGTCTAGGGGATGAGCAGTTCTTC
cdr3_aa: CSVSLLGLGDEQFF